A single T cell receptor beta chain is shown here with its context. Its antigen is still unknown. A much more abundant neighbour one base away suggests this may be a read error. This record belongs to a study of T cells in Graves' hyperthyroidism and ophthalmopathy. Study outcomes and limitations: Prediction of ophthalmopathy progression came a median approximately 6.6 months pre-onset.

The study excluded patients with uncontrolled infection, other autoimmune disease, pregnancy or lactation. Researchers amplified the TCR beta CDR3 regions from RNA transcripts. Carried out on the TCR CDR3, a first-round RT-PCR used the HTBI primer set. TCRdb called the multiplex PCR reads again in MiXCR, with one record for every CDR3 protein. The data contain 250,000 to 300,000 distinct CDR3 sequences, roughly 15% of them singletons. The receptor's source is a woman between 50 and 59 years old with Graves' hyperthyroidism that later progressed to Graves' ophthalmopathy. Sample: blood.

The CDR3 here is CASSYDGDSGGTQYF. The CDR3 nucleotides are TGTGCCAGCAGTTACGACGGCGACTCGGGTGGTACGCAGTATTTT. The chain has TRBV6-2 or TRBV6-3 and TRBJ2-3; no definite D call. The V end lost 2 bases, the J end lost 8 bases, and 17 bases lay between the germline ends. This CDR3 has 15 amino acids. CDR1 and CDR2 from the germline V gene are MNHEY and SVGEGT.